The 28 T cell receptor beta chains presented below share a single source sample, sequenced in a study of cytomegalovirus exposure and HLA in healthy donors. The PCR contained 60 Vbeta and 13 Jbeta primers. The assay was immunoSEQ multiplex PCR, and TCRdb's table has in-frame clones only and misses some. The sample spans about 130,000 clones; the ten largest clones claim under 1.3%. Input material: PBMCs. These receptors all come from a man between 18 and 35 years old in good health and CMV-seronegative.

This chain joins TRBV5-6 and TRBJ1-4, with D perhaps matching TRBD1 (6 bases). Trimming cost V 3 bases and J 1 base, with 7 bases left between them. Per the germline V gene, CDR1 is SGHDT and CDR2 is YYEEEE. This CDR3 has 14 residues. Here the CDR3 DNA reads TGTGCCAGCAGCTGGGGACAAACTAATGAAAAACTGTTTTTT. Its protein product is CASSWGQTNEKLFF.

This chain connects TRBV11-1 to TRBJ1-2; 7 nucleotides match TRBD1. Germline CDR1 and CDR2: SGHAT and FQDESV (reference sequence). V lost 5 bases to trimming and J lost 1 base; unmatched junction nucleotides: 13. The length of the CDR3 is 17 residues. CDR3 sequence reads: CASSGRDSSSLNYGYTF. CDR3 DNA: TGTGCCAGCAGCGGGCGGGACAGCTCCTCGCTTAACTATGGCTACACCTTC. Looking up the rest from reference TRBV11-1 and TRBJ1-2 gives the full variable domain: EAEVAQSPRYKITEKSQAVAFWCDPISGHATLYWYRQILGQGPELLVQFQDESVVDDSQLPKDRFSAERLKGVDSTLKIQPAELGDSAMYLCASSGRDSSSLNYGYTFGSGTRLTVV.

The J gene is TRBJ2-3, the V gene TRBV10-1; D not certain. The CDR3 totals 13 residues. Germline V gene data show CDR1 as WNHNN and CDR2 as SYGVQD (reference sequence). V gave up 4 bases and J gave up 1 base, with 6 bases separating them. Here the CDR3 reads CASSAPGTDTQYF. The CDR3 coding sequence is TGCGCCAGCAGTGCGCCGGGCACAGATACGCAGTATTTT.

The gene calls are TRBV6-4 and TRBJ2-3, with D uncertain. Germline V gene data show CDR1 as MRHNA and CDR2 as SNTAGT. This CDR3 has 13 amino acids. The V end was cut by 3 bases, the J end by 0 bases, with 4 bases between. The CDR3: CASSEGSTDTQYF. The CDR3 DNA reads TGTGCCAGCAGTGAGGGCAGCACAGATACGCAGTATTTT.

The chain recombines TRBV5-6 with TRBJ2-1; no clear D gene. The CDR3 consists of 15 residues. CDR1 and CDR2 from the germline V gene are SGHDT and YYEEEE. Trimming took 0 bases from V and 5 from J, leaving 12 bases between them. The CDR3, as DNA: TGTGCCAGCAGCTTGGATCTAGGAATTAACAATGAGCAGTTCTTC. Its translation: CASSLDLGINNEQFF. Full variable domain (missing parts from reference TRBV5-6 and TRBJ2-1): DAGVTQSPTHLIKTRGQQVTLRCSPKSGHDTVSWYQQALGQGPQFIFQYYEEEERQRGNFPDRFSGHQFPNYSSELNVNALLLGDSALYLCASSLDLGINNEQFFGPGTRLTVL.

This chain connects TRBV7-8 to TRBJ2-3, with no clear D. Germline V lookup: CDR1 SGHVS, CDR2 FQNEAQ. The CDR3 loop spans 16 amino acids. V shed 5 bases and J shed 2 bases, with 17 bases lying between them. The chain's CDR3 is CASSHLNAGSTDTQYF. In DNA, the CDR3 is TGTGCCAGCAGCCATTTAAATGCCGGGTCCACAGATACGCAGTATTTT.

As to this clone: One end of the junction varies from germline; a read error may be responsible. V gene TRBV29-1 combines with J gene TRBJ2-3; the D gene is possibly TRBD1 (6 bases). Germline V gene lookup returns CDR1 SQVTM and CDR2 ANQGSEA. This CDR3 has 10 residues. CDR3 bases: TGCAGCGTCCACAGGGAACATCTTACTTTT. Its translation: CSVHREHLTF.

As to this clone: At one end, the junction sequence differs from germline, possibly due to a read error. V and J are TRBV4-1 and TRBJ2-1; TRBD2 agrees at 10 bases. The germline gives CDR1 MGHRA, CDR2 YSYEKL. The CDR3 is 16 residues long. CDR3 nucleotide sequence: TGCGCCGGCAGCCAGGTAGCGGGAGGATCCAACAATGAGCAGTTCTTC. This encodes CAGSQVAGGSNNEQFF.

This rearrangement joins TRBV5-1 to TRBJ1-5; 8 nucleotides line up with TRBD1. The germline V gene encodes CDR1 SGHRS and CDR2 YFSETQ. CDR3 length equals 15 residues. V lost 0 bases, J lost 6 bases, and 5 bases stayed unmatched. DNA for the CDR3: TGCGCCAGCAGCTTGGATGGACAGGGCAGTCAGCCCCAGCATTTT. Its translation is CASSLDGQGSQPQHF.

The chain couples TRBV11-3 to TRBJ2-7; D is perhaps TRBD2 (5 bases). Deletions cut 5 bases from V and 3 bases from J, with 11 bases between. The CDR3 runs to 13 residues. The germline V gene has CDR1 SGHNT and CDR2 YENEEA. In DNA, the CDR3 is TGTGCCAGCAGCGCCCCCGGGAACTACGAGCAGTACTTC. It yields the protein CASSAPGNYEQYF.

The chain carries TRBV19 and TRBJ2-1; 13 nucleotides line up with TRBD2. The CDR3 length is 16 residues. Germline V lookup: CDR1 LNHDA, CDR2 SQIVND (reference sequence). The V segment lost 6 bases and the J segment 8 bases; nucleotides outside the gene matches: 10. For the CDR3, the DNA is TGTGCCAGTAGGACAAGGACTAGCGGGAGTGAATATGAGCAGTTCTTC. Its translation is CASRTRTSGSEYEQFF.

The rearrangement uses TRBV18 and TRBJ2-3, with TRBD2 matching over 9 bases. The V gene end was trimmed by 5 bases and the J gene end by 1 base; junction bases not matched to a gene: 7. From germline, CDR1 is KGHSH and CDR2 LQKENI. The CDR3 contains 16 residues. The CDR3 loop is CASSTRASGGTDTQYF. In nucleotides, the CDR3 is TGTGCCAGCTCAACCAGGGCTAGCGGGGGCACAGATACGCAGTATTTT.

The chain combines TRBV7-9 with TRBJ2-7; 7 positions agree with TRBD2. V was pared by 4 bases and J by 4 bases, with 7 bases of the junction left unmatched. CDR3 size: 14 residues. In germline, CDR1 is SEHNR, CDR2 FQNEAQ (reference sequence). The CDR3 loop is CASSYGGSRYEQYF. The DNA of the CDR3 is TGTGCCAGCAGCTACGGCGGGAGTAGATACGAGCAGTACTTC.

This chain joins TRBV18 and TRBJ2-2; TRBD1 matches 8 bases. Trimming cost V 5 bases and J 1 base; bases outside gene matches: 3. The germline gives CDR1 KGHSH, CDR2 LQKENI. This CDR3 has 15 residues. CDR3 region: CASSTGTGNTGELFF. For the CDR3, the DNA is TGTGCCAGCTCAACCGGGACAGGGAACACCGGGGAGCTGTTTTTT.

The V call is TRBV9, the J call TRBJ2-1; 7 bases fit TRBD2. CDR3 size: 14 residues. The V and J ends lost 3 bases and 4 bases, in that order; junction bases with no gene match: 4. The germline gives CDR1 SGDLS, CDR2 YYNGEE. The CDR3 DNA is TGTGCCAGCAGCGAGCTAGCGGCGTACAATGAGCAGTTCTTC. Translated: CASSELAAYNEQFF. Full variable domain (missing parts from reference TRBV9 and TRBJ2-1): DSGVTQTPKHLITATGQRVTLRCSPRSGDLSVYWYQQSLDQGLQFLIQYYNGEERAKGNILERFSAQQFPDLHSELNLSSLELGDSALYFCASSELAAYNEQFFGPGTRLTVL.

The gene calls are TRBV27 and TRBJ1-5; no reliable D call. Germline V CDR1 and CDR2: MNHEY, SMNVEV (reference sequence). The ends were cut back, 1 base at V and 5 bases at J, with 6 bases in the middle. This CDR3 contains 13 residues. The CDR3: CASSLWAHQPQHF. The CDR3 region has the DNA TGTGCCAGCAGTTTATGGGCACATCAGCCCCAGCATTTT.

This chain uses TRBV25-1 with TRBJ1-2, with TRBD1 matching over 7 bases. V dropped 1 base and J dropped 4; count of bases not matched to a gene: 6. Germline CDR1 reads MGHDK; CDR2 reads SYGVNS. CDR3 length equals 15 residues. CDR3 region: CASSEFKGASYGYTF. DNA of the CDR3: TGTGCCAGCAGTGAATTTAAGGGGGCCTCCTATGGCTACACCTTC.

The gene calls are TRBV28 and TRBJ2-3, with D possibly TRBD2 on 6 matching bases. The germline V gene has CDR1 MDHEN and CDR2 SYDVKM. Between the trimmed V and J ends, which lost 6 bases and 0 bases, there was a span of 28 bases. CDR3 length equals 20 residues. The CDR3 region is CASSLRGGTVRTLSTDTQYF. The CDR3 DNA reads TGTGCCAGCAGCCTCCGGGGCGGGACTGTGAGGACCCTTAGCACAGATACGCAGTATTTT.

The chain combines TRBV6-5 with TRBJ2-7; TRBD2 is a possible D gene (6 bases). The CDR3 consists of 15 residues. The V end was cut by 5 bases, the J end by 3 bases, with 17 bases between. Per the germline V gene, CDR1 is MNHEY and CDR2 is SVGAGI. Here the CDR3 reads CASSRTITGGYEQYF. The CDR3 DNA reads as TGTGCCAGCAGTCGGACCATCACCGGGGGCTACGAGCAGTACTTC.

The chain carries TRBV30 and TRBJ2-2; TRBD1 aligns across 12 bases. Germline V gene lookup returns CDR1 GTSNPN and CDR2 SVGIG (reference sequence). CDR3 size: 18 residues. Trimming removed 3 bases from V and 3 bases from J; junction bases left unmatched: 11. The CDR3: CAWRLKYRDRGHTGELFF. In DNA form, the CDR3 reads TGTGCCTGGAGACTAAAATACCGGGACAGGGGGCACACCGGGGAGCTGTTTTTT. Full variable domain (outside the CDR3, taken from reference TRBV30 and TRBJ2-2): SQTIHQWPATLVQPVGSPLSLECTVEGTSNPNLYWYRQAAGRGLQLLFYSVGIGQISSEVPQNLSASRPQDRQFILSSKKLLLSDSGFYLCAWRLKYRDRGHTGELFFGEGSRLTVL.

The chain combines TRBV6-5 with TRBJ2-3, with 10 nucleotides matching TRBD1. CDR3 length equals 16 residues. With V trimmed by 3 bases and J by 4 bases, 7 bases remained unmatched. CDR1 and CDR2 from the germline V gene are MNHEY and SVGAGI. CDR3 loop: CASSYWGQGPPDTQYF. The DNA for the CDR3 is TGTGCCAGCAGTTATTGGGGACAGGGGCCCCCAGATACGCAGTATTTT.

This rearrangement joins TRBV5-4 to TRBJ2-5, with 8 nucleotides matching TRBD1. This CDR3 is built from 16 residues. Germline assignment: CDR1 SGHNT and CDR2 YYREEE (reference sequence). V lost 0 bases to trimming and J lost 2 bases; unmatched junction nucleotides: 6. CDR3 region: CASSLVLGTGQETQYF. In DNA, the CDR3 is TGTGCCAGCAGCTTGGTACTCGGGACAGGTCAAGAGACCCAGTACTTC.

The J gene is TRBJ1-5, the V gene TRBV10-3; D is perhaps TRBD1 (5 bases). Germline CDR1 and CDR2: ENHRY and SYGVKD. V lost 2 bases to trimming and J lost 0 bases, with 11 bases between them. The CDR3 runs to 16 residues. The CDR3 coding sequence is TGTGCCATCAGTGAGGGCAGGGTCGGTAGCAATCAGCCCCAGCATTTT. Amino acid sequence: CAISEGRVGSNQPQHF.

This rearrangement joins TRBV21-1 to TRBJ2-7; TRBD1, as called in the table, went unchecked against the DNA. TRBV21-1 is marked as a pseudogene. This CDR3 comprises 16 residues. The CDR3 loop is CASSKRQGAFEYEQYF. The CDR3 DNA follows: TGTGCCAGCAGCAAACGTCAGGGGGCATTCGAGTACGAGCAGTACTTC.

The rearrangement links TRBV10-3 to TRBJ1-1; possibly TRBD1 for D (6 bases). V lost 2 bases and J lost 2, with 9 bases in between. Per the germline V gene, CDR1 is ENHRY and CDR2 is SYGVKD. The CDR3 contains 14 residues. CDR3 in DNA: TGTGCCATCAGTGAGGGACAGTCCAACACTGAAGCTTTCTTT. Protein product: CAISEGQSNTEAFF.

The CDR3 region is CASSPSGTSNQPQHF. The CDR3 DNA reads as TGTGCCAGCAGCCCTTCTGGGACAAGCAATCAGCCCCAGCATTTT. The V and J genes are TRBV5-5 and TRBJ1-5, with D tentatively TRBD1 (6 bases). The germline V gene encodes CDR1 SGHKS and CDR2 YYEKEE (reference sequence). This CDR3 has 15 amino acids. Trimming left V 4 bases short and J 1 base short, with 12 bases between.

The chain couples TRBV11-2 to TRBJ1-3; 8 positions agree with TRBD1. Germline lookup yields CDR1 SGHAT and CDR2 FQNNGV. This CDR3 region has 14 residues. Unmatched junction bases numbered 1, after V lost 1 base and J lost 5 bases. CDR3 bases: TGTGCCAGCAGCTTAGGGACAGGGAGAAACACCATATATTTT. This codes for CASSLGTGRNTIYF. The whole variable domain, remainder taken from reference TRBV11-2 and TRBJ1-3, is EAGVAQSPRYKIIEKRQSVAFWCNPISGHATLYWYQQILGQGPKLLIQFQNNGVVDDSQLPKDRFSAERLKGVDSTLKIQPAKLEDSAVYLCASSLGTGRNTIYFGEGSWLTVV.

The CDR3 region is CASSIRAGYGYTF. The CDR3 region has the DNA TGTGCCAGTAGTATACGGGCAGGGTATGGCTACACCTTC. The chain joins TRBV19 to TRBJ1-2; D is perhaps TRBD1 (5 bases). CDR1 is LNHDA and CDR2 is SQIVND in the germline V gene (reference sequence). Trimming removed 2 bases from V and 5 bases from J, with 9 bases in between. The CDR3 totals 13 residues.